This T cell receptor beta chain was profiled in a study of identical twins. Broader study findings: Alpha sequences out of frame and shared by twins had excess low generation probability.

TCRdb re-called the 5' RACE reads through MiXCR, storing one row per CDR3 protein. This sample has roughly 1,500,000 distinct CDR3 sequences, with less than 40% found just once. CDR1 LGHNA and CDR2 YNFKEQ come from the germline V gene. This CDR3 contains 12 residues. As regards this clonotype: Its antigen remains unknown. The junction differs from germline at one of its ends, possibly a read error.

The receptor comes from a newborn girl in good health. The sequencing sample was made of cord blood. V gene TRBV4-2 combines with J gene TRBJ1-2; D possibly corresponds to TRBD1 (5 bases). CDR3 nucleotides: TGTGCCAGCAGCCGGGGCAGGGAAGGCTACGCCTTC. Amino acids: CASSRGREGYAF.